The 18 T cell receptor beta chains below were found in one sample sequenced in a study of cytomegalovirus exposure and HLA in healthy donors. The PCR used 60 Vbeta and 13 Jbeta primers. Profiling relied on immunoSEQ multiplex PCR, and the TCRdb table lists in-frame clones only, not all of them. The table lists around 190,000 clones, 8.5% to 10% of them singletons. Sequenced: PBMCs. These receptor sequences come from a woman aged 30 to 39 in good health and CMV-seropositive.

This clone was detected a few times. The chain couples TRBV7-9 to TRBJ1-4; perhaps TRBD1 as D (5 bases). The CDR3 contains 14 residues. V lost 0 bases, J lost 5 bases, and 7 bases lay in between. Germline loops: CDR1 SEHNR, CDR2 FQNEAQ (reference sequence). The chain's CDR3 is CASSLAAGNEKLFF. In DNA form, the CDR3 reads TGTGCCAGCAGCTTAGCGGCAGGGAATGAAAAACTGTTTTTT. The variable domain in full, completed from reference TRBV7-9 and TRBJ1-4, reads DTGVSQNPRHKITKRGQNVTFRCDPISEHNRLYWYRQTLGQGPEFLTYFQNEAQLEKSRLLSDRFSAERPKGSFSTLEIQRTEQGDSAMYLCASSLAAGNEKLFFGSGTQLSVL.

This chain uses TRBV29-1 with TRBJ2-1, with 7 bases fitting TRBD2. Germline V gene sequence: CDR1 SQVTM, CDR2 ANQGSEA. Trimming took 4 bases from V and 7 from J; bases not matched to a gene: 7. The CDR3 is 13 residues long. The CDR3 nucleotides read TGCAGCGTTGGCGGGGGAGTGGGGAATGAGCAGTTCTTC. As protein: CSVGGGVGNEQFF.

In this sample, this clone turned up a few times. The rearrangement joins TRBV7-3 to TRBJ2-2; weak D call: TRBD1 (6 bases). This CDR3 contains 15 residues. Germline values: CDR1 SGHTA, CDR2 FQGTGA. Trimming removed 5 bases at V and 0 bases at J, with 10 bases between. CDR3 coding DNA: TGTGCCAGCAGCCCACAGGGTACGAACACCGGGGAGCTGTTTTTT. Its translation: CASSPQGTNTGELFF.

This clone turned up a few times. The chain couples TRBV5-1 to TRBJ2-3; TRBD1 matches 10 bases. The CDR3 spans 15 residues. The germline V gene has CDR1 SGHRS and CDR2 YFSETQ. V lost 5 bases, J lost 0 bases, and 3 bases stayed unmatched. The DNA for the CDR3 is TGCGCCAGCAGGGGACAGGGGCCTAGCACAGATACGCAGTATTTT. Translation gives CASRGQGPSTDTQYF.

This clone was detected a few times. The chain uses TRBV30 and TRBJ2-7; TRBD1 agrees at 9 bases. With V trimmed by 0 bases and J by 13 bases, 10 bases remained unmatched. Germline CDR1 and CDR2: GTSNPN and SVGIG (reference sequence). The CDR3 is 13 amino acids. The CDR3 here is CAWSVMLYRGLYF. In DNA form, the CDR3 reads TGTGCCTGGAGTGTCATGCTCTACAGGGGGCTTTACTTC.

The sample holds a few counts of this clone. The chain employs TRBV4-1 and TRBJ1-5, with D unresolved. Trimming left V 3 bases short and J 3 bases short, with 9 bases between. The CDR3 length is 14 residues. Germline loops: CDR1 MGHRA, CDR2 YSYEKL. In nucleotides, the CDR3 is TGCGCCAGCAGCCAGGAACAGATCAATCAGCCCCAGCATTTT. Translation gives CASSQEQINQPQHF.

A few counts support this clone. The genes are TRBV10-3 and TRBJ1-5, with D tentatively TRBD1 (6 bases). Germline V lookup: CDR1 ENHRY, CDR2 SYGVKD. Trimming removed 4 bases at V and 3 bases at J, with 16 bases between. The CDR3 has 16 residues. The chain's CDR3 is CAISVGRGLDNQPQHF. CDR3 nucleotides: TGTGCCATCAGTGTCGGCAGGGGCCTTGACAATCAGCCCCAGCATTTT.

This clone was seen more than once but under ten times. This sequence joins TRBV7-8 and TRBJ1-5; D possibly corresponds to TRBD1 (6 bases). CDR3 length equals 15 residues. V lost 3 bases and J 0 bases, leaving 9 bases between the germline ends. CDR1 and CDR2 (germline): SGHVS, FQNEAQ. The CDR3 is CASSLTGSSNQPQHF. CDR3 DNA sequence: TGTGCCAGCAGCTTGACAGGTAGTAGCAATCAGCCCCAGCATTTT.

The chain recombines TRBV27 with TRBJ1-3; D is unclear. Trimming shortened V by 2 bases and J by 0 bases, and 8 bases separated the two germline ends. This CDR3 spans 15 amino acids. CDR1 is MNHEY and CDR2 is SMNVEV in the germline V gene (reference sequence). This CDR3 is CASSLKLNSGNTIYF. CDR3 bases: TGTGCCAGCAGTTTAAAGCTCAACTCTGGAAACACCATATATTTT.

The chain has TRBV18 and TRBJ1-5; TRBD1 agrees at 7 bases. J lost 6 bases, V lost 3 bases, and 2 bases had no gene match. The CDR3 runs 13 residues. The germline V gene has CDR1 KGHSH and CDR2 LQKENI. In nucleotides, the CDR3 is TGTGCCAGCTCACCTGACAGGGCTCAGCCCCAGCATTTT. This gives the protein CASSPDRAQPQHF.

This clone appeared a few times. The chain carries TRBV9 and TRBJ2-2; 13 positions match TRBD2. CDR1 and CDR2 (germline): SGDLS, YYNGEE. The CDR3 runs 16 residues. J gave up 6 bases and V 3 bases, and 5 bases lay outside the gene matches. DNA for the CDR3: TGTGCCAGCAGCGACGGACTAGCGGGAGTTGCCGGGGAGCTGTTTTTT. Protein product: CASSDGLAGVAGELFF.

This clone was seen only a few times. The V call is TRBV2, the J call TRBJ2-2, with unresolved D. Trimming took off 3 bases at V and 4 bases at J, with 12 bases between the two ends. Looked up from germline, CDR1 is SNHLY and CDR2 is FYNNEI. CDR3 size: 15 residues. The CDR3 reads CASSEIEPGTGELFF. Here the CDR3 DNA reads TGTGCCAGCAGTGAGATAGAGCCGGGCACCGGGGAGCTGTTTTTT.

This clone was seen only a few times. The chain has TRBV6-1 and TRBJ1-5; D gene ambiguous. Germline assignment: CDR1 MNHNS and CDR2 SASEGT. The CDR3 extends over 13 amino acids. The V end lost 6 bases, the J end lost 12 bases, and 18 bases lay between the germline ends. The CDR3 sequence: CASSSPFGAGQHF. The CDR3 nucleotides are TGTGCCAGCAGCTCCCCGTTTGGAGCGGGCCAGCATTTT.

The rearrangement joins TRBV7-9 to TRBJ1-5; D call uncertain. The germline CDR1 and CDR2 sequences are SEHNR and FQNEAQ (reference sequence). With 1 base removed from V and 5 bases from J, the gap between germline ends came to 6 bases. The CDR3 contains 13 residues. The CDR3 region is CASSLDSYQPQHF. In nucleotides, the CDR3 is TGTGCCAGCAGCTTAGACAGCTATCAGCCCCAGCATTTT.

This chain uses TRBV7-8 with TRBJ2-7; D might be TRBD1 (7 bases). Germline assignment: CDR1 SGHVS and CDR2 FQNEAQ. Trimming took off 6 bases at V and 4 bases at J, with 16 bases between the two ends. The CDR3 has 14 residues. The CDR3 reads CASSVGGTVYEQYF. DNA of the CDR3: TGTGCCAGCAGTGTAGGGGGGACAGTTTACGAGCAGTACTTC.

This clone has a handful of counts. The chain is built from TRBV7-2 and TRBJ2-3, with 9 bases identical to TRBD2. The CDR3 loop spans 14 amino acids. Losses at the gene ends were 6 bases for V and 2 bases for J; bases not matched to a gene: 3. Germline V gene sequence: CDR1 SGHTA, CDR2 FQGNSA. This CDR3 is CASRRLAVTDTQYF. The CDR3 coding sequence is TGTGCCAGCAGGAGACTAGCGGTCACAGATACGCAGTATTTT.

A few counts support this clone. The chain links TRBV7-2 to TRBJ1-2, with a tentative D call TRBD1 (6 bases). Germline V gene lookup returns CDR1 SGHTA and CDR2 FQGNSA. V was clipped by 4 bases and J by 5 bases, with 14 bases between them. The CDR3 spans 14 residues. The CDR3 DNA follows: TGTGCCAGCAGCTCCGGGGGGCACGTTTATGGCTACACCTTC. It codes for CASSSGGHVYGYTF.

This clone has a handful of counts. The chain joins TRBV19 to TRBJ2-2; TRBD2 aligns across 13 bases. Germline CDR1 and CDR2: LNHDA and SQIVND (reference sequence). Losses at the gene ends were 7 bases for V and 7 bases for J; bases not matched to a gene: 9. The CDR3 is made up of 16 amino acids. The CDR3: CASNLGLAGVVGELFF. CDR3 nucleotide sequence: TGTGCCAGTAACCTAGGACTAGCGGGAGTGGTCGGGGAGCTGTTTTTT.